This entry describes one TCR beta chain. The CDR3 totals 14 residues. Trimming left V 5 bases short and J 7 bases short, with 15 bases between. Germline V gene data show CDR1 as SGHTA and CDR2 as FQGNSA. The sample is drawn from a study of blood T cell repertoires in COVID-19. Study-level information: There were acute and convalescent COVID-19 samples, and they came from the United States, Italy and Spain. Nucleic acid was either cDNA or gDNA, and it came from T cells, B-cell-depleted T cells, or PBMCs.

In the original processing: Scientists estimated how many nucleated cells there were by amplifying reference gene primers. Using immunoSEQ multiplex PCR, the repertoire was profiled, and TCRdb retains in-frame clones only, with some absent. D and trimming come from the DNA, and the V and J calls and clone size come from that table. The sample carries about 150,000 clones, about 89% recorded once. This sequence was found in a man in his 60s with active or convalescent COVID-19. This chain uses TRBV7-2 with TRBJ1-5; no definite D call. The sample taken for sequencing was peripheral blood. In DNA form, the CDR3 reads TGTGCCAGCAGCCGCGCGGGGTTTGACCAGCCCCAGCATTTT. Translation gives CASSRAGFDQPQHF.